Listed below are T cell receptor beta chains from one sample, sequenced in a study of sequential checkpoint blockade in melanoma. Sequenced by immunoSEQ multiplex PCR; TCRdb stores in-frame clones only, minus some. The sample consists of approximately 10,000 clones, about 86% of them appearing once. The source was CD8+ T cells sorted from blood (inferred from file names), collected from a patient given nivolumab and ipilimumab in sequence. These receptors were obtained from a human donor with melanoma. CDR3s include the opening cysteine and the closing phenylalanine or tryptophan.

>TRBV2
CASGQGRAAGELFF
>TRBV4-1
CASSQEGTESTDTQYF
>TRBV5-8
CASSLEILYEQYF
>TRBV27
CASSEHSSPNYGYTF
>TRBV4-3
CASSQAGGRSYNEQFF
>TRBV5-1
CASRGEGPLGYGYTF
>TRBV5-8
CASSLFPGGPGTGELFF
>TRBV28
CASSFSSYEQYF
>TRBV29-1
CSVETGQGNIQYF
>TRBV9
CASSVALGSYEQYF
>TRBV7-9
CASSLDRVGYGYTF
>TRBV27
CASSLSGGSIGELFF
>TRBV4-3
CASSPWTGRSTNEKLFF
>TRBV6-1
CASRASGNTGELFF
>TRBV5-1
CASSLAAGQGAHPFYNEQFF
>TRBV29-1
CSVESGTGSYEQYF
>TRBV6-5
CASSLGGTGEAFF
>TRBV2
CASSGDQETQYF